These 12 T cell receptor beta chains were all obtained from the same sample, sequenced in a study of T-cell reconstitution after alpha-beta-depleted transplantation in children (dated by TCRdb to the mid-2010s). The library was made by PCR. The sequencer was an Illumina HiSeq 2500. TCR libraries were prepared with molecular barcoding, using unique molecular identifiers to normalize TCRbeta repertoire quantification. TCRdb ran its own pipeline on the public reads, namely fastp trimming at Q25 and MiXCR clone calling, and kept in-frame beta chains. Merged by CDR3 protein, the rows form single entries marked with the most common genes and DNA. This sample holds around 410,000 distinct CDR3 sequences; approximately 10% were observed only once. Of the sample, approximately 5% is held by the ten largest clones. The input for sequencing was PBMCs from the stem cell graft donor, taken from the stem cell graft. These receptors were taken from a human donor who donated a stem cell graft to a child with acute myeloid leukemia.

This chain connects TRBV5-4 to TRBJ2-5, with TRBD2 matching over 8 bases. J was trimmed by 5 bases and V by 0 bases; bases with no gene match: 3. The CDR3 sequence is 14 residues long. Germline V gene data show CDR1 as SGHNT and CDR2 as YYREEE (reference sequence). The CDR3 loop reads CASSLVGRAETQYF. CDR3 sequence (DNA): TGTGCCAGCAGCTTGGTCGGGAGGGCGGAGACCCAGTACTTC.

This clonotype was seen at least ten times. The rearrangement links TRBV7-9 to TRBJ2-3, with D unresolved. The CDR3 has 12 amino acids. V lost 5 bases to trimming and J lost 10 bases, with 13 bases between them. Germline V lookup: CDR1 SEHNR, CDR2 FQNEAQ (reference sequence). The CDR3 DNA follows: TGTGCCAGCAGCATAGAAAACGGCGCGCAGTATTTT. Translating it yields CASSIENGAQYF.

In its sample, this clonotype was seen a few times. This chain joins TRBV3-1 and TRBJ1-6; D might be TRBD1 (5 bases). The V and J ends lost 4 bases and 11 bases respectively, with 12 bases between them. The CDR3 sequence is 13 residues long. Germline V gives CDR1 LGHDT, CDR2 YNNKEL (reference sequence). CDR3 bases: TGTGCCAGCAGCCCAGAAGACAGAGCACCCCTCCACTTT. It encodes CASSPEDRAPLHF.

This clonotype has just a few counts. The J gene is TRBJ2-5, the V gene TRBV7-9, with D possibly TRBD1 on 5 matching bases. V gave up 6 bases and J gave up 5 bases, with 10 bases separating them. Germline-derived CDR1 and CDR2 are SEHNR and FQNEAQ (reference sequence). This CDR3 is 12 amino acids long. CDR3 loop: CASRAGMETQYF. CDR3 bases: TGTGCCAGCAGGGCAGGGATGGAGACCCAGTACTTC.

V gene TRBV5-5 combines with J gene TRBJ2-7; 8 bases align to TRBD2. This CDR3 is 15 amino acids long. Germline V lookup: CDR1 SGHKS, CDR2 YYEKEE (reference sequence). J lost 0 bases, V lost 5 bases, and 7 bases had no gene match. The CDR3 loop reads CASSWGTRSSYEQYF. The DNA of the CDR3 is TGTGCCAGCAGTTGGGGGACTAGGAGCTCCTACGAGCAGTACTTC.

This clonotype has only a few counts. This chain uses TRBV5-6 with TRBJ2-3; 8 bases line up with TRBD1. V trimming: 1 base; J trimming: 4 bases; junction bases outside the gene matches: 8. This CDR3 region has 16 residues. Per germline, CDR1 SGHDT and CDR2 YYEEEE. Here the CDR3 DNA reads TGTGCCAGCAGCTTGCCAGGGGGCGCTTCATCAGATACGCAGTATTTT. Translation: CASSLPGGASSDTQYF.

At least ten counts were recorded for this clonotype. The chain combines TRBV27 with TRBJ1-1; D perhaps matches TRBD1 (6 bases). This CDR3 is 15 amino acids long. The V gene lost 6 bases and the J gene lost 4 bases, with 18 bases spanning the gap. Looked up from germline, CDR1 is MNHEY and CDR2 is SMNVEV (reference sequence). The CDR3 loop is CASSRDIKGTTEAFF. Written as DNA, the CDR3 is TGTGCCAGCAGCCGGGACATCAAAGGGACCACTGAAGCTTTCTTT.

This clonotype was observed a few times. This rearrangement joins TRBV12-3 or TRBV12-4 to TRBJ2-3; no reliable D call. The V end was cut by 6 bases, the J end by 7 bases, with 17 bases between. CDR3 length equals 14 residues. CDR3: CASSLSVIENTQYF. CDR3 DNA: TGTGCCAGCAGCCTAAGCGTGATCGAAAATACGCAGTATTTT.

This clonotype has a handful of counts. The V call is TRBV6-1, the J call TRBJ1-2, with D unresolved. Germline V CDR1 and CDR2: MNHNS, SASEGT. CDR3 size: 14 residues. Deletions cut 3 bases from V and 2 bases from J, with 10 bases between. CDR3 nucleotide sequence: TGTGCCAGCAGTGATAGCCTGGGAAACTATGGCTACACCTTC. Its translation: CASSDSLGNYGYTF.

This clonotype was seen many times. V gene TRBV10-3 combines with J gene TRBJ2-3; a possible D gene is TRBD2 (5 bases). CDR1 and CDR2 (germline): ENHRY, SYGVKD. The CDR3 is 12 residues long. The V end lost 5 bases, the J end lost 10 bases, and 13 bases lay between the germline ends. In DNA, the CDR3 is TGTGCCATCAGTCAGGACTCTCCGGCGCAGTATTTT. Translating gives CAISQDSPAQYF.

This clonotype occurred a few times. The chain is built from TRBV12-3 or TRBV12-4 and TRBJ2-3; tentative D call: TRBD2 (6 bases). Trimming removed 3 bases from V and 2 bases from J, with 9 bases in between. This CDR3 has 14 residues. The DNA of the CDR3 is TGTGCCAGCAGTTTGGGCGGGAACACAGATACGCAGTATTTT. It yields the protein CASSLGGNTDTQYF.

The V and J genes are TRBV15 and TRBJ2-2; 7 bases are a match to TRBD1. The V segment lost 3 bases and the J segment 6 bases; nucleotides outside the gene matches: 7. This CDR3 spans 15 amino acids. Germline CDR1 reads LNHNV; CDR2 reads YYDKDF (reference sequence). This chain's CDR3 is CATSSQTGVPGELFF. CDR3 DNA: TGTGCCACCAGCAGTCAAACAGGGGTACCCGGGGAGCTGTTTTTT.